The rows below give T cell receptor beta chains drawn from one sample of a study of blood T cell repertoires in COVID-19. Assay used: immunoSEQ multiplex PCR; TCRdb lists only in-frame clones, some missing. Of some 400,000 clones listed, roughly 86% are singletons. Sequences were obtained from peripheral blood. The receptors were gathered from a woman in her sixties with COVID-19, enrolled during active disease. Both conserved end residues are part of each CDR3. A D gene is named only where the DNA matches it firmly. Clone size appears in some rows only: once, few, many, or a class for an expanded clone.

d_gene	abundance	v_gene	j_gene	CDR3nt	CDR3aa
.	.	TRBV4-2	TRBJ1-2	TGTGCCAGCAGCCAAGATTCCGGGGGGGGCTATGGCTACACCTTC	CASSQDSGGGYGYTF
TRBD1	.	TRBV23-1	TRBJ2-2	TGCGCCAGCAGCCGAGGACAGGGGGAGGACACCGGGGAGCTGTTTTTT	CASSRGQGEDTGELFF
.	.	TRBV9	TRBJ2-2	TGTGCCAGCAGCGCGGGGACCGGGGAGCTGTTTTTT	CASSAGTGELFF
.	.	TRBV28	TRBJ1-1	TGTGCCAGCAGGGGGGCGACTGGCTCAGTCGCTGAAGCTTTCTTT	CASRGATGSVAEAFF
.	few	TRBV19	TRBJ2-6	TGTGCCAGTAGTATAGTCCGGCAGGGTGGGTCCCCTGGGGCCAACGTCCTGACTTTC	CASSIVRQGGSPGANVLTF
TRBD2	.	TRBV5-1	TRBJ2-3	TGCGCCAGCAGCCCCGGGGCTAGCGGCGACCCAGATACGCAGTATTTT	CASSPGASGDPDTQYF
TRBD1	.	TRBV7-2	TRBJ1-4	TGTGCCAGCAGCCCAGGGGGCCTCAATGAAAAACTGTTTTTT	CASSPGGLNEKLFF
TRBD1	.	TRBV5-1	TRBJ2-2	TGCGCCAGCGGGACAGGGGTCACCGGGGAGCTGTTTTTT	CASGTGVTGELFF
TRBD1	.	TRBV10-1	TRBJ2-7	TGCGCCAGCAGTACCACTCGACAGGGAAAGAGGTACGAGCAGTACTTC	CASSTTRQGKRYEQYF
TRBD2	.	TRBV19	TRBJ2-3	TGTGCCAGTAGTAAAGGGACTAGCGGGGTAGATACGCAGTATTTT	CASSKGTSGVDTQYF
.	.	TRBV7-9	TRBJ2-7	TGTGCCATCGGGTCACCCTCCTACGAGCAGTACTTC	CAIGSPSYEQYF
.	.	TRBV6-6	TRBJ1-1	TGTGCCAGCAGTCTTACGAGGGACCGGGGGAGGAACACTGAAGCTTTCTTT	CASSLTRDRGRNTEAFF
TRBD1	.	TRBV5-1	TRBJ2-1	TGCGCCAGCAGCAAGGACAGGGGATCCTATGCCAATGAGCAGTTCTTC	CASSKDRGSYANEQFF
TRBD1	.	TRBV14	TRBJ2-7	TGTGCCAGCAGGGGACAGGGTTACGAGCAGTACTTC	CASRGQGYEQYF
.	.	TRBV30	TRBJ1-1	TGTGCCTGGAGCTCTGAGGGCCTCACTGAAGCTTTCTTT	CAWSSEGLTEAFF
TRBD1	.	TRBV7-9	TRBJ1-5	TGTGCCAGCAGCCCTTCAAGAACAGGGGCCGAAGGGCCCCAGCATTTT	CASSPSRTGAEGPQHF
.	.	TRBV28	TRBJ1-5	TGTGCCAGCAGTTTCCCGACAGGCCGGAAGAGGGTTCAGCCCCAGCATTTT	CASSFPTGRKRVQPQHF
.	.	TRBV5-1	TRBJ1-2	TGCGCCAGCAGTCAAGGTACAGGACTAAGGGGCTACACCTTC	CASSQGTGLRGYTF
.	once	TRBV5-1	TRBJ2-7	TGCGCCAGCAGTTACTCACCTAGGACAGAATCCTACGAGCAGTACTTC	CASSYSPRTESYEQYF
TRBD1	.	TRBV7-3	TRBJ2-2	TGTGCCAGCAGCTTAACCGGGACAGGGCTCAACACCGGGGAGCTGTTTTTT	CASSLTGTGLNTGELFF
.	.	TRBV12-5	TRBJ2-1	TGTGCTAGTGGTTCGGACTGGGACAATGAGCAGTTCTTC	CASGSDWDNEQFF